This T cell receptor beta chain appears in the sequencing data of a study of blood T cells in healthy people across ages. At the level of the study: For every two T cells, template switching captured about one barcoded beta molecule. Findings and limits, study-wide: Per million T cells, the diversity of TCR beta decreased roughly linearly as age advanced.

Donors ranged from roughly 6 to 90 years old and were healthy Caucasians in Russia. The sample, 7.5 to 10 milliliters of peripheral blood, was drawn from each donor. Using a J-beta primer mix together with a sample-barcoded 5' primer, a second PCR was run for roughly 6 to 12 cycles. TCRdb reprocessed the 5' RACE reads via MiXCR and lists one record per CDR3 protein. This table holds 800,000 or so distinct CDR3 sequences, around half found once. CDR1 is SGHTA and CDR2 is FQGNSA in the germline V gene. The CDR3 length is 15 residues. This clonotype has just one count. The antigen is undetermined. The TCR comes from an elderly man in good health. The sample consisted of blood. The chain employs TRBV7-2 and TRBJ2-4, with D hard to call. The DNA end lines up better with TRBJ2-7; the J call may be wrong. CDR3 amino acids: CASSLVGAVPYEQYF. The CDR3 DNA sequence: TGTGCCAGCAGCTTAGTAGGTGCGGTCCCCTACGAGCAGTACTTC.